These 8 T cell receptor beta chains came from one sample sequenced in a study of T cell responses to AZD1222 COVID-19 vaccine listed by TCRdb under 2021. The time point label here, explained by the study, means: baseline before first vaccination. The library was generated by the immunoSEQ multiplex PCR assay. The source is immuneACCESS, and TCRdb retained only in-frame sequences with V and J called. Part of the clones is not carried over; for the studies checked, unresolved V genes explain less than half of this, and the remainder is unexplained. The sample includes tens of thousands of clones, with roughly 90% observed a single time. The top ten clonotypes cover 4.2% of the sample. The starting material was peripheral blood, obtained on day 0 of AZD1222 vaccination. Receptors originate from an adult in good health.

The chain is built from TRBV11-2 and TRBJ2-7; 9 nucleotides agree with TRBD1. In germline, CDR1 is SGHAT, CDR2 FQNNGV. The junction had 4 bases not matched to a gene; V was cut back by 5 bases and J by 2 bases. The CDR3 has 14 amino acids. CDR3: CASSTGTGTYEQYF. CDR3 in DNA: TGTGCCAGCAGCACCGGGACAGGGACCTACGAGCAGTACTTC.

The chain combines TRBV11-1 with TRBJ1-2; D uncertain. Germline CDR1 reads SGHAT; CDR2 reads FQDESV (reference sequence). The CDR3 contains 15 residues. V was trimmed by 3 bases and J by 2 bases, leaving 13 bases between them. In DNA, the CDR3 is TGTGCCAGCAGCTTTTTGGGCAGAACCAACTATGGCTACACCTTC. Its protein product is CASSFLGRTNYGYTF.

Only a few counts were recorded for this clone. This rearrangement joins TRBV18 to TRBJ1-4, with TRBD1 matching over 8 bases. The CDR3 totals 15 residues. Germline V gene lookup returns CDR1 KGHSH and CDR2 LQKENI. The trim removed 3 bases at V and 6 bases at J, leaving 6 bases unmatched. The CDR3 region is CASSPRTGPDEKLFF. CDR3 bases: TGTGCCAGCTCACCCCGGACAGGGCCGGATGAAAAACTGTTTTTT. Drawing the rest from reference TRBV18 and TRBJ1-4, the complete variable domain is NAGVMQNPRHLVRRRGQEARLRCSPMKGHSHVYWYRQLPEEGLKFMVYLQKENIIDESGMPKERFSAEFPKEGPSILRIQQVVRGDSAAYFCASSPRTGPDEKLFFGSGTQLSVL.

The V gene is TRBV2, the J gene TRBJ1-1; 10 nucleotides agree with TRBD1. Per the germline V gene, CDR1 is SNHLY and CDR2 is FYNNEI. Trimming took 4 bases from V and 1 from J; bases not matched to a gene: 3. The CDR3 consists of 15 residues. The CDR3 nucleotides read TGTGCCAGCAGTGGAGGGGACAGGGGGAACACTGAAGCTTTCTTT. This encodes CASSGGDRGNTEAFF.

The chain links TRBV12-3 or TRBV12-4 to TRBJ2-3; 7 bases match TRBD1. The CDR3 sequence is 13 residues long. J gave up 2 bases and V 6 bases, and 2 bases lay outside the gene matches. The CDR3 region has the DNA TGTGCCAGCAGAAAGGGGGCCACAGATACGCAGTATTTT. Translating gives CASRKGATDTQYF.

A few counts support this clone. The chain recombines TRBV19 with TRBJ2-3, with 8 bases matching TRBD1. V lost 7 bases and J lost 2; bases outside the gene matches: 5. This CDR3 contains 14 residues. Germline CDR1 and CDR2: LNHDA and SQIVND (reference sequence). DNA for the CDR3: TGTGCCAGTACCCGGACAGGGAACACAGATACGCAGTATTTT. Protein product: CASTRTGNTDTQYF.

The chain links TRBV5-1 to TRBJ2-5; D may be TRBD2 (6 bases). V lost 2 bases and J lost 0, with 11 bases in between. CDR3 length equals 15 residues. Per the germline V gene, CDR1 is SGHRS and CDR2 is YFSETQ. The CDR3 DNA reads TGCGCCAGCAGCTTAGGAGGGCCGAACCAAGAGACCCAGTACTTC. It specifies CASSLGGPNQETQYF.

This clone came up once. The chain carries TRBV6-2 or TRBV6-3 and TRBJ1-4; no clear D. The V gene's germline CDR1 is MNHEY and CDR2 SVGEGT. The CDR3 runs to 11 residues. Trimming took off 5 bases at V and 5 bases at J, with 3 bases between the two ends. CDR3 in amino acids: CASSQNEKLFF. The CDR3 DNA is TGTGCCAGCAGTCAAAATGAAAAACTGTTTTTT.